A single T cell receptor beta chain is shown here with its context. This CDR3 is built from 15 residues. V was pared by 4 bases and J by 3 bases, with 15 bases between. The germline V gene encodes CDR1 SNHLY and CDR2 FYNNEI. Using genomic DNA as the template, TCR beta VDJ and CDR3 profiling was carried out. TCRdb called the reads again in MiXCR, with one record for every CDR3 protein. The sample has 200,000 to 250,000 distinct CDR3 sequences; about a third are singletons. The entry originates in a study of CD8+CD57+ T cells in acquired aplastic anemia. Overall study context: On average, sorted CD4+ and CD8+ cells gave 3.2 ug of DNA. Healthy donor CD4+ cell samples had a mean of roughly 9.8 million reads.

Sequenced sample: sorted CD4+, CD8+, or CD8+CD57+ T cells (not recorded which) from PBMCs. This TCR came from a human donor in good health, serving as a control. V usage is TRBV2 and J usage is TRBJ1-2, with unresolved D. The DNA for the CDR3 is TGTGCCAGCAGTGTGGGTCGGGCGGAGTACTATGGCTACACCTTC. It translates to CASSVGRAEYYGYTF.